Listed below are T cell receptor beta chains from one sample, sequenced in a study of shared clonotypes between healthy human individuals. Clones were sequenced by immunoSEQ multiplex PCR, and TCRdb holds only the in-frame ones, with some missing. Of some 2.1 million clones in the sample, approximately 94% are singletons; the top ten hold 1% to 1.3%. Specimen: naive CD8+ T cells sorted from blood. These receptors were collected from a man in his late teens or twenties in good health. Each CDR3 is given with its conserved first and last residue. D genes are given only for firm matches. Clone size appears in some rows only: once, few, many, or a class for an expanded clone.

d_call: NA
v_call: TRBV11-2
j_call: TRBJ2-5
clone_size: NA
cdr3_nt: TGTGCCAGCAGCTTAGGGGGCCTTGCCTACCAAGAGACCCAGTACTTC
cdr3_aa: CASSLGGLAYQETQYF

d_call: TRBD1
v_call: TRBV5-5
j_call: TRBJ1-1
clone_size: NA
cdr3_nt: TGTGCCAGCAGCTTGGGGACGACAGGGGGTCTAGTGAACACTGAAGCTTTCTTT
cdr3_aa: CASSLGTTGGLVNTEAFF

d_call: TRBD1
v_call: TRBV30
j_call: TRBJ2-2
clone_size: NA
cdr3_nt: TGTGCCTGGAGTGTATTTCGGCAGGGGGTTGGGGAGCTGTTTTTT
cdr3_aa: CAWSVFRQGVGELFF

d_call: NA
v_call: TRBV4-3
j_call: TRBJ2-7
clone_size: NA
cdr3_nt: TGCGCCAGCAGCCAAGATATTGATGTAAGTTTCATCTACGAGCAGTACTTC
cdr3_aa: CASSQDIDVSFIYEQYF

d_call: TRBD1
v_call: TRBV7-9
j_call: TRBJ2-7
clone_size: NA
cdr3_nt: TGTGCCAGCAGCTTCGGACAGGGGAGCTCCTACGAGCAGTACTTC
cdr3_aa: CASSFGQGSSYEQYF

d_call: NA
v_call: TRBV30
j_call: TRBJ1-1
clone_size: NA
cdr3_nt: TGTGCCTGGAGTGTCGATATTTTAGAGGACAGCTTGAACACTGAAGCTTTCTTT
cdr3_aa: CAWSVDILEDSLNTEAFF

d_call: NA
v_call: TRBV13
j_call: TRBJ2-7
clone_size: NA
cdr3_nt: TGTGCCAGCAGCTTAGCATCGGGACTTCTTACCTACGAGCAGTACTTC
cdr3_aa: CASSLASGLLTYEQYF

d_call: TRBD1
v_call: TRBV5-8
j_call: TRBJ1-2
clone_size: NA
cdr3_nt: TGTGCCACCGGGGACAGAGGGCCTTATGGCTACACCTTC
cdr3_aa: CATGDRGPYGYTF

d_call: NA
v_call: TRBV7-9
j_call: TRBJ1-2
clone_size: NA
cdr3_nt: TGTGCCAGCAGCTTAGGAGTAGGCAGCAACTATGGCTACACCTTC
cdr3_aa: CASSLGVGSNYGYTF

d_call: TRBD2
v_call: TRBV9
j_call: TRBJ2-3
clone_size: NA
cdr3_nt: TGTGCCAGCAGCGTAGGAACTAGCGAGCTCACAGATACGCAGTATTTT
cdr3_aa: CASSVGTSELTDTQYF

d_call: NA
v_call: TRBV19
j_call: TRBJ1-1
clone_size: NA
cdr3_nt: TGTGCCAGTAGTGAGGGGTCATTTGAAGCTTTCTTT
cdr3_aa: CASSEGSFEAFF

d_call: NA
v_call: TRBV28
j_call: TRBJ1-3
clone_size: NA
cdr3_nt: TGTGCCAGCAGTCCGGACCTGGGAGGAAACACCATATATTTT
cdr3_aa: CASSPDLGGNTIYF

d_call: NA
v_call: TRBV6-5
j_call: TRBJ1-6
clone_size: NA
cdr3_nt: TGTGCCAGCAGGACCGGACCCTATAATTCACCCCTCCACTTT
cdr3_aa: CASRTGPYNSPLHF

d_call: NA
v_call: TRBV29-1
j_call: TRBJ1-1
clone_size: NA
cdr3_nt: TGCAGCGTGGAAGAAACTGAAGCTTTCTTT
cdr3_aa: CSVEETEAFF

d_call: NA
v_call: TRBV4-1
j_call: TRBJ2-3
clone_size: NA
cdr3_nt: TGCGCCAGCAGCCAGGGCAGTTTCACAGATACGCAGTATTTT
cdr3_aa: CASSQGSFTDTQYF

d_call: NA
v_call: TRBV7-8
j_call: TRBJ2-7
clone_size: NA
cdr3_nt: TGTGCCAGCAGCTTAGCCATTCCAATGGGTGGGGAGCAGTACTTC
cdr3_aa: CASSLAIPMGGEQYF

d_call: NA
v_call: TRBV28
j_call: TRBJ1-2
clone_size: NA
cdr3_nt: TGTGCCAGGGGGCGCCCCTATGGCTACACCTTC
cdr3_aa: CARGRPYGYTF

d_call: NA
v_call: TRBV29-1
j_call: TRBJ2-6
clone_size: NA
cdr3_nt: TGCAGCGGGAGGGTCTCTGGGGCCAACGTCCTGACTTTC
cdr3_aa: CSGRVSGANVLTF

d_call: NA
v_call: TRBV6-1
j_call: TRBJ2-1
clone_size: NA
cdr3_nt: TGTGCCAGCAGTGAAGAGGGCAGGTTCAGTTCCTACAATGAGCAGTTCTTC
cdr3_aa: CASSEEGRFSSYNEQFF

d_call: NA
v_call: TRBV6-5
j_call: TRBJ2-3
clone_size: once
cdr3_nt: TGTGCCAGCAGTTACGTAGGCGGGACAGATACGCAGTATTTT
cdr3_aa: CASSYVGGTDTQYF

d_call: NA
v_call: TRBV2
j_call: TRBJ2-7
clone_size: NA
cdr3_nt: TGTGCCAGCAGTGATCCCCACGAGCAGTACTTC
cdr3_aa: CASSDPHEQYF

d_call: TRBD2
v_call: TRBV6-6
j_call: TRBJ2-1
clone_size: NA
cdr3_nt: TGTGCCAGCAGCACCCCTAGCGGGGGGTACAATGAGCAGTTCTTC
cdr3_aa: CASSTPSGGYNEQFF

d_call: TRBD1
v_call: TRBV2
j_call: TRBJ1-5
clone_size: NA
cdr3_nt: TGTGCCAGCAGGGCACAGGGGGCAGAACAGCCCCAGCATTTT
cdr3_aa: CASRAQGAEQPQHF

d_call: NA
v_call: TRBV28
j_call: TRBJ1-2
clone_size: NA
cdr3_nt: TGTGCCAGCAGTTTGGCAATAGGAGGGTTTACTTTTGGTGGCTACACCTTC
cdr3_aa: CASSLAIGGFTFGGYTF

d_call: NA
v_call: TRBV5-1
j_call: TRBJ1-4
clone_size: NA
cdr3_nt: TGCGCCAGCAGTTACTACGGGGTTAATGAAAAACTGTTTTTT
cdr3_aa: CASSYYGVNEKLFF

d_call: NA
v_call: TRBV16
j_call: TRBJ1-4
clone_size: NA
cdr3_nt: TGTGCCAGCAGCCACAGTGGCCCGGGGGATGAAAAACTGTTTTTT
cdr3_aa: CASSHSGPGDEKLFF

d_call: NA
v_call: TRBV27
j_call: TRBJ1-5
clone_size: NA
cdr3_nt: TGTGCCAGCAGTCGATTGGGACAATTTAGCAATCAGCCCCAGCATTTT
cdr3_aa: CASSRLGQFSNQPQHF

d_call: NA
v_call: TRBV6-5
j_call: TRBJ2-3
clone_size: once
cdr3_nt: TGTGCCAGCAGTTACTCGCTTGAGAGTACAGATACGCAGTATTTT
cdr3_aa: CASSYSLESTDTQYF

d_call: TRBD1
v_call: TRBV5-1
j_call: TRBJ2-5
clone_size: NA
cdr3_nt: TGCGCCAGCAGCCTTGGGACAGAAGAGACCCAGTACTTC
cdr3_aa: CASSLGTEETQYF

d_call: TRBD1
v_call: TRBV6-4
j_call: TRBJ1-5
clone_size: NA
cdr3_nt: TGTGCCACCCAGGGGGCCCATAGCAATCAGCCCCAGCATTTT
cdr3_aa: CATQGAHSNQPQHF